The source of this TCR beta chain is a study of T cell responses to AZD1222 COVID-19 vaccine. Germline values: CDR1 GTSNPN, CDR2 SVGIG (reference sequence). The CDR3 has 15 residues. The V end was cut by 2 bases, the J end by 1 base, with 12 bases between. TCRdb keeps only in-frame clones here, not all; method: immunoSEQ multiplex PCR. The sample holds 150,000 to 200,000 clones, over 75% seen once. The chain has TRBV30 and TRBJ1-3; a possible D gene is TRBD1 (5 bases). This TCR was sampled from an adult in good health. Source: peripheral blood, taken on day 0 of AZD1222 vaccination. Written as DNA, the CDR3 is TGTGCCTGGAGTACAGGTCGGGGGTCTGGAAACACCATATATTTT. This translates into CAWSTGRGSGNTIYF.